A selection of T cell receptor beta chains follows, all from one sample in a study of blood T cell repertoires in COVID-19. Data came from immunoSEQ multiplex PCR; TCRdb stores just in-frame clones and leaves some out. The repertoire holds about 98,000 clones, with approximately 86% as singletons. Sequenced input: peripheral blood. The source is a man in his fifties or sixties with acute or convalescent COVID-19. Both conserved end residues are part of each CDR3. Fields, in order: D gene, J gene, CDR3 length, V gene, clone size, CDR3 protein, CDR3 DNA. D genes are given only for firm matches. Clone size is given for some rows only: seen once, a few or many times, or a class if the clone is expanded.

TRBD2 TRBJ2-1 16 TRBV7-8 NA CASSQKLAGVGNEQFF TGTGCCAGCAGCCAAAAACTAGCGGGAGTGGGAAATGAGCAGTTCTTC
NA TRBJ2-3 14 TRBV5-1 NA CASSGLSSTDTQYF TGCGCCAGCAGTGGACTCTCTAGCACAGATACGCAGTATTTT
TRBD2 TRBJ2-1 17 TRBV19 NA CASSIIGTSLLYNEQFF TGTGCCAGTAGTATAATAGGGACTAGCCTACTTTACAATGAGCAGTTCTTC
TRBD1 TRBJ2-1 14 TRBV24-1 NA CATSQTGPYNEQFF TGTGCCACCAGCCAGACAGGGCCCTACAATGAGCAGTTCTTC
NA TRBJ1-2 11 TRBV20-1 NA CSARGRVGYTF TGCAGTGCTAGAGGACGGGTCGGCTACACCTTC
NA TRBJ2-3 15 TRBV7-3 NA CASSLTGLLTDTQYF TGTGCCAGCAGCTTAACCGGACTTCTCACAGATACGCAGTATTTT
NA TRBJ2-7 11 TRBV27 NA CASSDYYEQYF TGTGCCAGCAGCGACTACTACGAGCAGTACTTC
TRBD1 TRBJ1-6 15 TRBV6-6 NA CASSKTGISLSPLHF TGTGCCAGCAGTAAGACAGGGATCTCGCTGTCACCCCTCCACTTT
NA TRBJ2-7 13 TRBV19 NA CASSLGPLREQYF TGTGCCAGTAGTCTTGGGCCCTTGCGCGAGCAGTACTTC
NA TRBJ1-3 13 TRBV6-5 NA CASGEAAGNTIYF TGTGCCAGCGGAGAGGCAGCTGGAAACACCATATATTTT
TRBD1 TRBJ2-4 14 TRBV5-6 NA CASSGTGVKNIQYF TGTGCCAGCAGCGGGACAGGGGTAAAAAACATTCAGTACTTC
TRBD2 TRBJ2-1 16 TRBV10-1 NA CASSGGGTSGKTEQFF TGCGCCAGCAGTGGGGGGGGGACTAGCGGGAAAACTGAGCAGTTCTTC
TRBD1 TRBJ1-2 14 TRBV7-6 NA CASSPMQGAQGYTF TGTGCCAGCAGCCCTATGCAGGGGGCGCAGGGCTACACCTTC
NA TRBJ2-2 16 TRBV4-1 NA CASSQQLYRSDGELFF TGCGCCAGCAGCCAACAACTCTATAGGAGTGACGGGGAGCTGTTTTTT
NA TRBJ2-5 12 TRBV11-1 once CASSPGWETQYF TGTGCCAGCAGCCCAGGGTGGGAGACCCAGTACTTC
NA TRBJ2-3 18 TRBV10-1 NA CASSETAAGPASTDTQYF TGCGCCAGCAGTGAGACAGCAGCCGGTCCCGCTAGCACAGATACGCAGTATTTT
NA TRBJ1-6 15 TRBV6-1 NA CASSEATRPNSPLHF TGTGCCAGCAGTGAAGCGACGAGGCCTAATTCACCCCTCCACTTT
TRBD2 TRBJ2-3 20 TRBV7-3 NA CASSLRVWEGLAGVTDTQYF TGTGCCAGCAGCTTAAGGGTATGGGAGGGACTAGCGGGAGTGACAGATACGCAGTATTTT
NA TRBJ1-2 14 TRBV7-9 NA CASTPDSLGYGYTF TGTGCCAGCACCCCGGACTCCCTTGGGTATGGCTACACCTTC
NA TRBJ1-5 15 TRBV4-1 NA CASSQEVEAEQPQHF TGCGCCAGCAGCCAAGAGGTGGAGGCAGAACAGCCCCAGCATTTT
NA TRBJ1-2 13 TRBV12-3/TRBV12-4 NA CASSLAGDYGYTF TGTGCCAGCAGTTTAGCAGGGGACTATGGCTACACCTTC
NA TRBJ2-7 12 TRBV4-2 NA CASSQDFYEQYF TGTGCCAGCAGCCAAGACTTCTACGAGCAGTACTTC
TRBD1 TRBJ1-1 16 TRBV5-1 NA CASSKGQGEGLTEAFF TGCGCCAGCAGCAAAGGACAGGGGGAGGGTCTGACTGAAGCTTTCTTT
TRBD2 TRBJ2-5 15 TRBV7-9 NA CASSSQGLARETQYF TGTGCCAGCAGCTCCCAAGGACTAGCGAGAGAGACCCAGTACTTC
NA TRBJ2-7 13 TRBV5-6 NA CASSSSGTYEQYF TGTGCCAGCAGCTCTTCGGGGACCTACGAGCAGTACTTC
TRBD1 TRBJ2-2 15 TRBV5-8 NA CASSLTGGATGELFF TGTGCCAGCAGCTTGACAGGGGGCGCGACCGGGGAGCTGTTTTTT
TRBD2 TRBJ2-1 16 TRBV6-2/TRBV6-3 once CASSPLAGGNPNEQFF TGTGCCAGCAGCCCTTTAGCGGGCGGAAACCCCAATGAGCAGTTCTTC
NA TRBJ1-2 14 TRBV5-1 NA CASSAEGIAYGYTF TGCGCCAGCAGCGCCGAGGGCATAGCCTATGGCTACACCTTC